The 2 T cell receptor beta chains below come from one sample, sequenced in a study of PD-L1 blockade in urothelial cancer. The method was immunoSEQ multiplex PCR; TCRdb's version includes in-frame clones alone and lacks a portion of them. The sample lists fewer than 50,000 clones, 88% occurring once. Time point indicated: pretreatment peripheral blood. The sample was PBMCs, taken around atezolizumab (anti-PD-L1) treatment. Source of these receptors: a donor aged 40 or older with urothelial cancer.

This chain uses TRBV7-9 with TRBJ2-5; weak D call: TRBD2 (5 bases). This CDR3 contains 12 residues. V was cut by 5 bases and J by 5 bases, with 9 bases left in between. Per germline, CDR1 SEHNR and CDR2 FQNEAQ (reference sequence). The DNA for the CDR3 is TGTGCCAGCAGCCTCCCGGGGGAGACCCAGTACTTC. It translates to CASSLPGETQYF.

The rearrangement joins TRBV15 to TRBJ1-4, with D possibly being TRBD1 (6 bases). The CDR3 is 15 residues long. The germline V gene has CDR1 LNHNV and CDR2 YYDKDF (reference sequence). V dropped 5 bases and J dropped 7 bases, with 17 bases sitting between them. CDR3 in amino acids: CATSLNRAPGEKLFF. In nucleotides, the CDR3 is TGTGCCACCAGCCTCAACAGGGCTCCGGGTGAAAAACTGTTTTTT.